These 8 T cell receptor beta chains originate from one sample sequenced in a study of T cell responses to AZD1222 COVID-19 vaccine (dated by TCRdb to the early 2020s). The library relied on the immunoSEQ multiplex PCR assay. TCRdb retrieved this table from immuneACCESS and kept in-frame rearrangements only. Not all clones are present; in checked studies, unresolved V genes account for under half, and no reason is known for the remainder. This sample comprises around 160,000 clones, about 90% of them detected only once. The ten largest clonotypes hold around 5% of the sample. The time point label corresponds to: baseline before first vaccination. The sequencing used peripheral blood, collected on day 0 of AZD1222 vaccination. The receptors derive from an adult in good health.

In this sample, this clone turned up a few times. The genes are TRBV21-1 and TRBJ1-2. TRBV21-1 is given as a pseudogene. There are 14 residues in the CDR3. CDR3 coding DNA: TGTGCCAGCAGCAAACGACCCGAGGGGTATGGCTACACCTTC. Translation gives CASSKRPEGYGYTF.

The chain is built from TRBV5-1 and TRBJ2-6; D is uncertain. Between the trimmed V and J ends, which lost 0 bases and 0 bases, there was a span of 16 bases. The CDR3 consists of 19 residues. Germline lookup yields CDR1 SGHRS and CDR2 YFSETQ. The CDR3: CASSLVSIQVLSGANVLTF. CDR3 in DNA: TGCGCCAGCAGCTTGGTGAGCATCCAGGTTCTCTCTGGGGCCAACGTCCTGACTTTC. Drawing the rest from reference TRBV5-1 and TRBJ2-6, the complete variable domain is KAGVTQTPRYLIKTRGQQVTLSCSPISGHRSVSWYQQTPGQGLQFLFEYFSETQRNKGNFPGRFSGRQFSNSRSEMNVSTLELGDSALYLCASSLVSIQVLSGANVLTFGAGSRLTVL.

This chain connects TRBV5-1 to TRBJ2-3; 14 bases map to TRBD2. The CDR3 is 17 amino acids. Germline V CDR1 and CDR2: SGHRS, YFSETQ. V lost 3 bases, J lost 2 bases, and 5 bases stayed unmatched. This chain's CDR3 is CASSSGLAGVLTDTQYF. The CDR3 DNA is TGCGCCAGCAGCTCGGGACTAGCGGGGGTACTCACAGATACGCAGTATTTT.

The V call is TRBV5-6, the J call TRBJ1-1; no firm D call. The V end lost 0 bases, the J end lost 3 bases, and 15 bases lay between the germline ends. Germline CDR1 SGHDT, CDR2 YYEEEE. The CDR3 runs to 16 residues. The CDR3 reads CASSLGPLLGDTEAFF. The CDR3 DNA sequence: TGTGCCAGCAGCTTGGGTCCGCTTTTGGGCGACACTGAAGCTTTCTTT.

V gene TRBV7-3 combines with J gene TRBJ1-1; a weak D match, TRBD1 (5 bases). V shed 5 bases and J shed 1 base, with 14 bases lying between them. CDR3 size: 15 residues. The V gene's germline CDR1 is SGHTA and CDR2 FQGTGA. The DNA for the CDR3 is TGTGCCAGCAGCCCGGCGGGGGACTCGAACACTGAAGCTTTCTTT. The encoded protein is CASSPAGDSNTEAFF. Drawing the rest from reference TRBV7-3 and TRBJ1-1, the complete variable domain is GAGVSQTPSNKVTEKGKYVELRCDPISGHTALYWYRQSLGQGPEFLIYFQGTGAADDSGLPNDRFFAVRPEGSVSTLKIQRTERGDSAVYLCASSPAGDSNTEAFFGQGTRLTVV.

The chain employs TRBV6-5 and TRBJ2-7; no reliable D call. CDR1 and CDR2 (germline): MNHEY, SVGAGI. The V end lost 7 bases, the J end lost 7 bases, and 14 bases lay between the germline ends. The CDR3 is 12 amino acids. CDR3 loop: CASKGPVGEQYF. The CDR3 bases are TGTGCCAGCAAGGGCCCTGTGGGGGAGCAGTACTTC.

This sequence joins TRBV10-3 and TRBJ1-2, with 10 bases matching TRBD1. V was pared by 4 bases and J by 8 bases, with 4 bases of the junction left unmatched. The length of the CDR3 is 13 residues. Germline values: CDR1 ENHRY, CDR2 SYGVKD. The CDR3 DNA sequence: TGTGCCATCAGTGGGGACAGGGGCGGCGGCTACACCTTC. Its protein product is CAISGDRGGGYTF.

In its sample, this clone was seen a few times. This chain connects TRBV4-3 to TRBJ2-5; TRBD1 matches at 9 bases. This CDR3 has 17 residues. V gave up 2 bases and J gave up 4 bases; unmatched junction bases: 11. CDR1 LGHNA and CDR2 YSLEER come from the germline V gene. The CDR3 is CASSQKGQQGARETQYF. DNA for the CDR3: TGCGCCAGCAGCCAAAAGGGACAACAGGGGGCGCGAGAGACCCAGTACTTC.